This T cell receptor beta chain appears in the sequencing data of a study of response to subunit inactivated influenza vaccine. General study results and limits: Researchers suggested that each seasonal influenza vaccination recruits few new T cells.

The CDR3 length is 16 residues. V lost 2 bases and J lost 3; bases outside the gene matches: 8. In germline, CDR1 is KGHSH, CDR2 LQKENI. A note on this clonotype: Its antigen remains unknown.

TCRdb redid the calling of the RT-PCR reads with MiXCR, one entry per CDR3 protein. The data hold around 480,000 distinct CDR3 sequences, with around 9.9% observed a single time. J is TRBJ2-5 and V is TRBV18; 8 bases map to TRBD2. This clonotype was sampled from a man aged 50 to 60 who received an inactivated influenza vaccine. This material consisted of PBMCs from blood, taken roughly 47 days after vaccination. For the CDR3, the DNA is TGTGCCAGCTCACCAAACCAGCGGGAGCGCAAAGAGACCCAGTACTTC. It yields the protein CASSPNQRERKETQYF.